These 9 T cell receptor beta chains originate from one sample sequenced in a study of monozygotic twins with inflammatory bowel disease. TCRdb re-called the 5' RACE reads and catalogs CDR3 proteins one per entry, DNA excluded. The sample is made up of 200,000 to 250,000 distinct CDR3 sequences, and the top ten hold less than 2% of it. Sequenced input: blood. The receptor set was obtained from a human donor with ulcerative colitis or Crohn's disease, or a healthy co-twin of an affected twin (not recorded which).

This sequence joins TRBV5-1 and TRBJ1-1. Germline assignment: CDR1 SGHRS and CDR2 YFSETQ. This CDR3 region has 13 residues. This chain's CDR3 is CASRRNAYPEAFF.

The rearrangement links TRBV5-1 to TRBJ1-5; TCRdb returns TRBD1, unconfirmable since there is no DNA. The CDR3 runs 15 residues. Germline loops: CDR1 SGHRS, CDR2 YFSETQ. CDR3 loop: CASSLDSGGEQPQHF.

The CDR3 reads CATSDFWAPDTQYF. V usage is TRBV24-1 and J usage is TRBJ2-3. The CDR3 sequence is 14 residues long. Germline assignment: CDR1 KGHDR and CDR2 SFDVKD.

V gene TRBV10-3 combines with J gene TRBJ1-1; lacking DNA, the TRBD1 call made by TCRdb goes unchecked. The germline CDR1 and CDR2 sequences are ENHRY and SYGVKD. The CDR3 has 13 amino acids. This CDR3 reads CAISGTANTEAFF.

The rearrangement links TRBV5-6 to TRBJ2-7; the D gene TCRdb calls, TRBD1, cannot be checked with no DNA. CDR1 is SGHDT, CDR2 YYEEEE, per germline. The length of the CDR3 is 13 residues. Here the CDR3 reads CASSWGVRGEQYF. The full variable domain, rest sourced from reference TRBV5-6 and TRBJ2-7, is DAGVTQSPTHLIKTRGQQVTLRCSPKSGHDTVSWYQQALGQGPQFIFQYYEEEERQRGNFPDRFSGHQFPNYSSELNVNALLLGDSALYLCASSWGVRGEQYFGPGTRLTVT.

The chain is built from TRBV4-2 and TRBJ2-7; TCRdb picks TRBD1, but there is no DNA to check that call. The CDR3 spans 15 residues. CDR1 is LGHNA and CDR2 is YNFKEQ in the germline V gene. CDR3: CASSQAGQGANEQYF.

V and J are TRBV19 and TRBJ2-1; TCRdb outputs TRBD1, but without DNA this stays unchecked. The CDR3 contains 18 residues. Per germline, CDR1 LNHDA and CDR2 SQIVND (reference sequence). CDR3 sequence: CASTPTGAGGLSYNEQFF.

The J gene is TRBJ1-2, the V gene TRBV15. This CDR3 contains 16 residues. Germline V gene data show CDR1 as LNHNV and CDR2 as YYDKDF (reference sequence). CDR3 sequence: CATSTASNFPNYGYTF.

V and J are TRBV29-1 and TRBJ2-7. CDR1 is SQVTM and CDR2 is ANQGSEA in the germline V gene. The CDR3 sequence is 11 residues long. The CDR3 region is CSVGHNYEQYF.